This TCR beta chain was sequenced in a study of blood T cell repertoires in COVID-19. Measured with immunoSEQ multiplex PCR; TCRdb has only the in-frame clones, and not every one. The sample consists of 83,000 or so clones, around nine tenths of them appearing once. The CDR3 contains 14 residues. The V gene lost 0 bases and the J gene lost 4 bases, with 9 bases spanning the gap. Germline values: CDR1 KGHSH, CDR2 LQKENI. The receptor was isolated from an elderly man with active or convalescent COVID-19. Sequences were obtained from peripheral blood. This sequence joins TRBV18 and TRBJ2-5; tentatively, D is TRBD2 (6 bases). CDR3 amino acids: CASSPPLGGETQYF. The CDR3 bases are TGTGCCAGCTCACCACCGCTGGGAGGAGAGACCCAGTACTTC. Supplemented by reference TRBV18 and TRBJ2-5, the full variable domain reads NAGVMQNPRHLVRRRGQEARLRCSPMKGHSHVYWYRQLPEEGLKFMVYLQKENIIDESGMPKERFSAEFPKEGPSILRIQQVVRGDSAAYFCASSPPLGGETQYFGPGTRLLVL.